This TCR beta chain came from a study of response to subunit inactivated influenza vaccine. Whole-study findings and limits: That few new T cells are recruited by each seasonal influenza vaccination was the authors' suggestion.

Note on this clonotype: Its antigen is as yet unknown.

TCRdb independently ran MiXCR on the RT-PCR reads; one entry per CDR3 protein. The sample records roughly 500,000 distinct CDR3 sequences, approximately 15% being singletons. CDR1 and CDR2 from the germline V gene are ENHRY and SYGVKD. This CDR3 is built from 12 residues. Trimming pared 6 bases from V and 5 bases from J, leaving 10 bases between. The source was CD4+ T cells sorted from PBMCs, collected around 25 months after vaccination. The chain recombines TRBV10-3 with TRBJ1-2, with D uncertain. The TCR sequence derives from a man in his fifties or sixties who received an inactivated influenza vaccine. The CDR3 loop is CAIRGNEYGYTF. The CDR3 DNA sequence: TGTGCCATCAGGGGAAATGAGTATGGCTACACCTTC.